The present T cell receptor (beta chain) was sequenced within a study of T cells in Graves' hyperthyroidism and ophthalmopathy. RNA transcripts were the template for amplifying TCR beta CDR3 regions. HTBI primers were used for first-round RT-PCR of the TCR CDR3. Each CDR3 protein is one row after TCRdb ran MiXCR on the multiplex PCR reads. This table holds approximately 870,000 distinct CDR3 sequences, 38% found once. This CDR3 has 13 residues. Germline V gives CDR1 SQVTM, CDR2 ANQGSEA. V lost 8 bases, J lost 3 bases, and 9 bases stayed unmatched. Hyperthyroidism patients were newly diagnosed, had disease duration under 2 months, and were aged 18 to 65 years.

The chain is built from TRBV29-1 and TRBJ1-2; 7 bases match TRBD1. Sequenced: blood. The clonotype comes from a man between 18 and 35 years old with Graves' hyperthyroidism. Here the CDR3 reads CSKKPGGDYGYTF. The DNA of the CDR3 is TGCAGCAAAAAGCCAGGGGGTGACTATGGCTACACCTTC.